The present entry profiles one T cell receptor beta chain with its context. Its target is unknown. V was clipped by 5 bases and J by 5 bases, with 12 bases between them. The length of the CDR3 is 13 residues. The data stem from a study of blood T cells in healthy people across ages. Findings and limits, study-wide: Strong correlation linked observed beta diversity and percent naive T cells.

With a J-beta primer mix and a sample-barcoded 5' primer, a second PCR ran 7 to 11 cycles. TCRdb re-called the 5' RACE reads with MiXCR, one entry per CDR3 protein. The sample has over 1.5 million distinct CDR3 sequences, about 50% seen once. The TCR comes from a middle-aged woman in good health. Material for sequencing was blood. This sequence joins TRBV12-3 or TRBV12-4 and TRBJ1-1; D is undetermined. For the CDR3, the DNA is TGTGCCAGCAGTGCCCCGGGTAGGACTGAAGCTTTCTTT. Translating it yields CASSAPGRTEAFF.